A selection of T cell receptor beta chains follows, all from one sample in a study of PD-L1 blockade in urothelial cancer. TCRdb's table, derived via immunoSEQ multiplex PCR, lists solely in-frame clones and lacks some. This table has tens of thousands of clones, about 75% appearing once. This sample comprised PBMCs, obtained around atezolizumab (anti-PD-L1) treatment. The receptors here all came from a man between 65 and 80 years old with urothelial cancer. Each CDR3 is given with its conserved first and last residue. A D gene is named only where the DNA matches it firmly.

CASSGFRGDTIYF	TRBJ1-3	TRBV19	-
CAWRPGTGRQPQHF	TRBJ1-5	TRBV30	TRBD1
CASSRRGQMNTEAFF	TRBJ1-1	TRBV6-5	TRBD1
CASSQDPAGGPEQFF	TRBJ2-1	TRBV4-1	TRBD2
CASSQEVGAGGDTQYF	TRBJ2-3	TRBV4-2	TRBD2
CAISESGTLYNEQFF	TRBJ2-1	TRBV10-3	-
CASSSSFREDTQYF	TRBJ2-3	TRBV7-9	-
CASSRGLSNVETQYF	TRBJ2-5	TRBV7-2	-
CASSLGPQRPEQFF	TRBJ2-1	TRBV11-3	-
CASSLKESSYEQYF	TRBJ2-7	TRBV18	-
CASSLVGVWETQYF	TRBJ2-5	TRBV7-2	-
CAISGTSGSSTDTQYF	TRBJ2-3	TRBV10-3	TRBD2
CASLRITAQETQYF	TRBJ2-5	TRBV7-9	-
CATSTYGRTDTQYF	TRBJ2-3	TRBV27	-
CASSFPSQTAQYF	TRBJ2-5	TRBV7-9	-